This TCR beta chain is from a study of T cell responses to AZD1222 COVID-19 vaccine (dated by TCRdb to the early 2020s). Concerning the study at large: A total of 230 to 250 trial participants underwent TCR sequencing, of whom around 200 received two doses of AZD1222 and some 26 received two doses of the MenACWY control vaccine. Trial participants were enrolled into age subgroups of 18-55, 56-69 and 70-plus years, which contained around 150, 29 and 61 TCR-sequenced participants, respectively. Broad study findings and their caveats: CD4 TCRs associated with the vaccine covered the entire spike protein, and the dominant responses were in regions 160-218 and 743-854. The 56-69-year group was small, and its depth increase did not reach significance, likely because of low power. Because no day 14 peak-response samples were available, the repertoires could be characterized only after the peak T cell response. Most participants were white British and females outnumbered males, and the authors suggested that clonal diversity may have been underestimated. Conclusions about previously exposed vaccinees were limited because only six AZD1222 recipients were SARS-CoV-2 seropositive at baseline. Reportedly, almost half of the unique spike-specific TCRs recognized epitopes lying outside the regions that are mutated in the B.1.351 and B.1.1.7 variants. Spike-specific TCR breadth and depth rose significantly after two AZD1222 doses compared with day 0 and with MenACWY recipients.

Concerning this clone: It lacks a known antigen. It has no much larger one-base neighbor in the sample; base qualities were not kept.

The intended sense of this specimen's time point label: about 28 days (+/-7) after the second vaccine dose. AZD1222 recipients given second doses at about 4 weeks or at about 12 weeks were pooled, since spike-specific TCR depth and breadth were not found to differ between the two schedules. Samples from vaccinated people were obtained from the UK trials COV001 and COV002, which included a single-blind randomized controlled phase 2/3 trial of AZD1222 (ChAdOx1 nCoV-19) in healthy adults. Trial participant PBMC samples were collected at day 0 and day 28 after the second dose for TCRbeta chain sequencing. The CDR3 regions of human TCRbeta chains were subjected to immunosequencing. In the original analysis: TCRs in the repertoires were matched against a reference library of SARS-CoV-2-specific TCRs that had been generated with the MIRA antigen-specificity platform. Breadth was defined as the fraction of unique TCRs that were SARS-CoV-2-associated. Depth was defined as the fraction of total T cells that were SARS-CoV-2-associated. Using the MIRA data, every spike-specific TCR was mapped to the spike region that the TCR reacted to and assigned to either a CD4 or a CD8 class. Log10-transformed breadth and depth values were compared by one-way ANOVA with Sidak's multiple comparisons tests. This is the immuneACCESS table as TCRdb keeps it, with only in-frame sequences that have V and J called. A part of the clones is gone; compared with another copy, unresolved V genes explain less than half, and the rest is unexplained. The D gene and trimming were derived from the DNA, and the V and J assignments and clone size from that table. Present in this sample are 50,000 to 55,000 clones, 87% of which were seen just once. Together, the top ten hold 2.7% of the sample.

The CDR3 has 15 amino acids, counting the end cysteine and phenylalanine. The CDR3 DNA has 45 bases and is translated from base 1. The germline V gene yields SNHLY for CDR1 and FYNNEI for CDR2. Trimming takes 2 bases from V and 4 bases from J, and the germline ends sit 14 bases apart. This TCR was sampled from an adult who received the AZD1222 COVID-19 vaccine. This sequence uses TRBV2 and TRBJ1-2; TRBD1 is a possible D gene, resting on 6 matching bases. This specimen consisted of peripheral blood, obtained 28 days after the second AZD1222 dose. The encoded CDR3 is CASSESSGHFYGYTF. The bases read TGTGCCAGCAGTGAAAGCTCGGGACATTTCTATGGCTACACCTTC.